Described below is a single T cell receptor beta chain sequence and its context. The CDR3 consists of 14 residues. From germline, CDR1 is SGHDT and CDR2 YYEEEE. Trimming took off 2 bases at V and 2 bases at J, with 10 bases between the two ends. The data derive from a study of blood T cell repertoires in COVID-19. Study-wide background: The United States, Italy and Spain were the sources of the acute and convalescent COVID-19 samples.

Libraries were prepared by immunoSEQ multiplex PCR; TCRdb keeps only in-frame clonotypes and omits some of them. The sample holds approximately 310,000 clones; roughly 88% are singletons and the top ten take over 2%. The source of this sequence is a man aged 25-45 years who had recovered from COVID-19. The chain couples TRBV5-6 to TRBJ1-1; D perhaps matches TRBD1 (5 bases). The sequenced sample was PBMCs or T cells enriched from blood (not recorded which). CDR3 residues: CASSLRQRNTEAFF. CDR3 DNA sequence: TGTGCCAGCAGCTTACGACAGCGTAACACTGAAGCTTTCTTT.